Described below is a single T cell receptor (beta chain) sequence and its context. It has no known antigen specificity. One base away there is no much larger clone; base qualities are not given. This sample is drawn from a study of shared clonotypes between healthy human individuals (TCRdb year 2020). For context, the study as a whole: Two women and a few men aged 18 to 49 years were included in the cohort. Between about 0.8 and 9 billion PBMCs per donor were obtained by leukapheresis. For each donor, three plates each were used for CD4 naive and CD4 memory, two plates were used for CD8 naive, and one plate was used for CD8 memory. Blood TCR repertoires of roughly five healthy adults were deeply sequenced to estimate repertoire size and the extent of clonotype sharing between individuals. Different laboratories and diverse techniques were used to prepare libraries and sequence TCR repertoires, to increase sequencing depth and limit assay-specific biases.

Donors were healthy HIV-negative adults with no recently reported acute infections or vaccinations. Every donor was a Caucasian adult living in Nashville, Tennessee, USA. Magnetic negative selection was used to enrich CD4+ T cells, after which naive cells were positively selected on CD45RA and the negative fraction became the memory subset. Blood was obtained by leukapheresis, after which PBMCs were separated by Ficoll-Histopaque density gradient centrifugation and cryopreserved in liquid nitrogen vapor phase. Purity and quantity of every magnetically sorted T cell population were checked by analytical flow cytometry. Genomic DNA was isolated from every sorted fraction and measured by UV absorbance on a Nanodrop 2000c. Here is what the overall study found, with its caveats: Incomplete sequencing was indicated by rarefaction of sorted-subset datasets, despite the large sequencing depth. Pairwise subsampling indicated that sequencing depth was expected to affect the degree of clonotype sharing among donors. Because the study included a small number of donors, the genetic and exposure-history diversity represented was limited. Sampling was limited to blood, and TCR repertoires in tissue likely differ from TCR repertoires in blood. Sharing across several donors was observed for 4.5% to 6.5% of naive CD4, about 3.2% of naive CD8, over 2% of memory CD4, and less than 0.45% of memory CD8 clonotypes. Naive subsets generally had larger estimated clonotype richness than memory subsets. Compared with non-shared clonotypes, the clonotypes found in all four sorted-subset donors had higher generation probabilities.

The CDR3 runs 18 residues from the cysteine to the phenylalanine. The kept DNA is CDR3 alone, 54 bases in frame from the first base. In the germline V gene, CDR1 corresponds to SGHDT and CDR2 to YYEEEE. V is pruned by 1 base and J by 1 base, leaving 11 bases of the junction without a gene match. Using the deep immunoSEQ assay, TCR CDR3 regions were amplified from genomic DNA by multiplex PCR. Extracted genomic DNA from each cell subset was distributed evenly across all wells of several immunoSEQ 96-well plates, and each plate was treated as a replicate. For sorted subsets, each replicate PCR was loaded with about 200 ng genomic DNA, equivalent to about 30,000 T cell genomes. The purified libraries were quantified using a Qubit 3.0 fluorometer, sized with a Bioanalyzer 2100, and then quantified again using the KAPA Library Quantification kit. A separate single-read 150-cycle Illumina NextSeq 550 flow cell was used to sequence each immunoSEQ 96-well plate. The authors' pipeline ran thus. The immunoSEQ output contained only junctional sequences without quality scores, so filtering could not match that applied to full-length reads. Sequences were annotated with PyIR, a Python wrapper for IgBLAST v1.9, using IMGT germline references to assign V/J genes and CDR3. Reads with weak V/J assignments (E-value above 1e-6), missing CDR3, stop codons, out-of-frame junctions, or ambiguous translated residues were removed. A V3J clonotype was defined by an identical inferred V gene, J gene, and CDR3 amino acid sequence. Percentage overlap between repertoires was computed as shared unique clonotypes divided by the size of the smaller repertoire. Repertoire richness was assessed with RTK rarefaction, the Chao1 estimator, and Recon v2.1 estimates of unobserved clonotypes. OLGA was used to compute generation probabilities for all TCRbeta clonotypes that the gDNA method yielded from a handful of donors. TCRdb's version of the immuneACCESS table is confined to in-frame rearrangements and falls short of the full clone set. An unresolved V gene accounts for under half of the shortfall where checked; the remainder is of unknown origin. The V and J calls and clone size are taken from that table; D and trimming were inferred from the DNA. This sample has some 900,000 clones in its table, and around 80% of those were observed once. Of the sample, approximately 1.5% falls within the top ten clones.

Sequences were obtained from memory CD4+ T cells sorted from blood. The label giving this sample's cell subset or site can be read as: CD45RA-negative fraction. The receptor's source is a man aged 18 to 29 in good health. The chain is assembled from TRBV5-6 and TRBJ1-3; 7 bases in the junction line up with TRBD1. CDR3 region: CASSLRAGTALSGNTIYF. The nucleotide sequence reads TGTGCCAGCAGCTTGAGGGCCGGGACAGCACTTTCTGGAAACACCATATATTTT. Beyond the CDR3, the reference TRBV5-6 and TRBJ1-3 genes provide the residues; the full variable domain reads: DAGVTQSPTHLIKTRGQQVTLRCSPKSGHDTVSWYQQALGQGPQFIFQYYEEEERQRGNFPDRFSGHQFPNYSSELNVNALLLGDSALYLCASSLRAGTALSGNTIYFGEGSWLTVV.